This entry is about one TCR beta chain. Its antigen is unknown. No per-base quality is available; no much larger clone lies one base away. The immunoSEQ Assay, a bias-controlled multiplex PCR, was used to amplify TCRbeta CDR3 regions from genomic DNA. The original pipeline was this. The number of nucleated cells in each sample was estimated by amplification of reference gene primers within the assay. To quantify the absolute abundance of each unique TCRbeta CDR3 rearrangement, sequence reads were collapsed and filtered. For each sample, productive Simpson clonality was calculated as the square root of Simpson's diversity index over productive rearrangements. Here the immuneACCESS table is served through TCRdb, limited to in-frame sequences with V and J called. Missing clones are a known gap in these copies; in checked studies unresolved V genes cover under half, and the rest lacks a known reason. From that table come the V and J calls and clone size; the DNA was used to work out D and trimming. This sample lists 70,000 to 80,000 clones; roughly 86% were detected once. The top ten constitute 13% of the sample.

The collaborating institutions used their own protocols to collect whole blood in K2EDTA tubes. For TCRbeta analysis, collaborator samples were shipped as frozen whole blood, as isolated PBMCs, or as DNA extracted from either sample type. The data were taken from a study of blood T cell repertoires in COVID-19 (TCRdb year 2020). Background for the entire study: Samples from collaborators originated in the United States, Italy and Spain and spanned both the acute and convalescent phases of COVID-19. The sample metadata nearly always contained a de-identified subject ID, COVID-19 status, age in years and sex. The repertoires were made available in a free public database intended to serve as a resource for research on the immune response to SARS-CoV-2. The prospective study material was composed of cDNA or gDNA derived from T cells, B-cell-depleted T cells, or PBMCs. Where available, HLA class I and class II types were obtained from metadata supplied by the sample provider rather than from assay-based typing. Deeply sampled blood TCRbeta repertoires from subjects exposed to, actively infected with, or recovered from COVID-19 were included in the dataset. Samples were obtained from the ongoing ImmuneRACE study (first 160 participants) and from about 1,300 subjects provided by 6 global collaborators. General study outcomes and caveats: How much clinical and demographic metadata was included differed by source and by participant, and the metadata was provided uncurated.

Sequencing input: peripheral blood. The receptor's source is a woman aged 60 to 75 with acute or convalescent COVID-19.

This receptor has the CDR3 CASSQDPGLNKGAFF. The DNA sequence is as follows: TGCGCCAGCAGCCAAGATCCAGGCCTCAACAAAGGTGCTTTCTTT. This chain is built from TRBV4-1 and TRBJ1-1, with no confident D gene call. CDR1 and CDR2 are read off the germline V gene as MGHRA and YSYEKL. V was cut back by 0 bases and J by 11 bases, leaving a gap of 19 bases between them. The CDR3 starts with the cysteine, ends with the phenylalanine, and has 15 residues. Of all the DNA, just the CDR3 is kept, 45 bases in frame from base 1.